This TCR beta chain was profiled in a study of T cells in Graves' hyperthyroidism and ophthalmopathy. General study results and limits: Ophthalmopathy and stable hyperthyroidism were told apart by a 13 V-J model.

This clonotype was observed a few times. Its antigen remains unidentified. Amplification of TCR beta CDR3 regions used RNA as the template. With the HTBI primer set, the TCR CDR3 went through a first round of RT-PCR. TCRdb re-called the multiplex PCR reads through MiXCR, storing one row per CDR3 protein. Altogether a few hundred thousand distinct CDR3 sequences are present, approximately 15% being singletons, with the ten largest covering roughly 7.3%. This TCR was recovered from a woman aged 30 to 39 with Graves' hyperthyroidism. Material: blood.

CDR3 amino acids: CASSFLRDYNEQFF. The CDR3 DNA is TGTGCCAGCAGCTTCCTCCGGGATTACAATGAGCAGTTCTTC. The rearrangement uses TRBV7-9 and TRBJ2-1; tentatively, D is TRBD2 (5 bases). Trimming removed 3 bases at V and 4 bases at J, with 10 bases between. The CDR3 is made up of 14 amino acids. Per the germline V gene, CDR1 is SEHNR and CDR2 is FQNEAQ (reference sequence).